This entry lists 10 T cell receptor beta chains sequenced from one sample in a study of blood T cell repertoires in COVID-19. Only in-frame clones appear in the TCRdb table, and some are missing; sequencing was by immunoSEQ multiplex PCR. The sample records about 230,000 clones, over 65% being singletons. Sequencing input: peripheral blood. Receptor source: a woman in her 70s with active or convalescent COVID-19.

The V gene is TRBV18, the J gene TRBJ1-2; D possibly corresponds to TRBD1 (6 bases). CDR1 is KGHSH and CDR2 is LQKENI in the germline V gene. Trimming stripped 6 bases from V and 8 bases from J, with 22 bases between. CDR3 length: 15 amino acids. As DNA, the CDR3 is TGTGCCAGCTCTCAAGTCCGGGACATGCGGGTAGGCTACACCTTC. Protein: CASSQVRDMRVGYTF.

This chain connects TRBV5-1 to TRBJ2-7; 8 nucleotides match TRBD2. The V and J ends lost 3 bases and 2 bases, in that order; junction bases with no gene match: 10. The length of the CDR3 is 16 residues. Germline V gene lookup returns CDR1 SGHRS and CDR2 YFSETQ. CDR3 DNA: TGCGCCAGCAGCTGGACCCTAGCGGGCGATGCCTACGAGCAGTACTTC. This translates into CASSWTLAGDAYEQYF.

This clone showed up just once. The chain uses TRBV3-1 (or the pseudogene TRBV3-2) and TRBJ2-3; 8 bases agree with TRBD2. The ends lost 2 bases at V and 5 bases at J; junction bases unmatched: 9. The CDR3 contains 16 residues. Germline V gene sequence: CDR1 LGHDT, CDR2 YNNKEL (reference sequence). For the CDR3, the DNA is TGTGCCAGCAGCCAACTAAGAGCGGGAGTAGGAGATACGCAGTATTTT. Translated: CASSQLRAGVGDTQYF.

J is TRBJ1-4 and V is TRBV16; D uncertain. V lost 6 bases and J lost 0, with 11 bases in between. The germline CDR1 and CDR2 sequences are KGHSY and FQNENV. The CDR3 totals 15 residues. This chain's CDR3 is CASRNQVATNEKLFF. The CDR3, as DNA: TGTGCCAGCAGGAACCAAGTAGCAACTAATGAAAAACTGTTTTTT.

This clone was detected a few times. The V gene is TRBV7-3, the J gene TRBJ1-2, with TRBD1 as a possible D gene (6 bases). This CDR3 comprises 16 residues. Trimming took 4 bases from V and 4 from J, leaving 19 bases between them. Per the germline V gene, CDR1 is SGHTA and CDR2 is FQGTGA. CDR3 coding DNA: TGTGCCAGCAGCTCCCATACTACAGGGCTCAGCTATGGCTACACCTTC. Residues: CASSSHTTGLSYGYTF.

This clone was seen a single time. CDR3 in DNA: TGTGCCAGCATTTCACCCGGGACAGGGGTCTTCTATGGCTACACCTTC. It yields the protein CASISPGTGVFYGYTF. This rearrangement joins TRBV28 to TRBJ1-2, with 10 bases identical to TRBD1. In germline, CDR1 is MDHEN, CDR2 SYDVKM. The CDR3 spans 16 residues. The V segment lost 7 bases and the J segment 4 bases; nucleotides outside the gene matches: 12.

The chain joins TRBV6-1 to TRBJ1-4, with TRBD1 matching over 8 bases. Germline-derived CDR1 and CDR2 are MNHNS and SASEGT. CDR3 length equals 14 residues. Trimming took 1 base from V and 8 from J; bases not matched to a gene: 3. The DNA for the CDR3 is TGTGCCAGCAGTGAAGGGACAGGGTCCGAAAAACTGTTTTTT. Protein sequence: CASSEGTGSEKLFF.

The chain carries TRBV16 and TRBJ1-6, with TRBD1 matching over 7 bases. The CDR3 covers 15 residues. Looked up from germline, CDR1 is KGHSY and CDR2 is FQNENV. The J segment lost 6 bases and the V segment lost 1 base, leaving 3 bases of the junction unmatched. The CDR3, as DNA: TGTGCCAGCAGCCAATTGGGACAGACTAATTCACCCCTCCACTTT. This sequence encodes CASSQLGQTNSPLHF.

The J gene is TRBJ1-3, the V gene TRBV30; TRBD1 matches at 10 bases. The germline V gene has CDR1 GTSNPN and CDR2 SVGIG (reference sequence). The CDR3 runs 16 residues. V lost 4 bases and J lost 0; bases outside the gene matches: 6. The CDR3 DNA sequence: TGTGCCTGGAAGGGACAGGGGACAAACTCTGGAAACACCATATATTTT. Its translation: CAWKGQGTNSGNTIYF. Using reference TRBV30 and TRBJ1-3 for the parts outside the CDR3, the full variable domain is SQTIHQWPATLVQPVGSPLSLECTVEGTSNPNLYWYRQAAGRGLQLLFYSVGIGQISSEVPQNLSASRPQDRQFILSSKKLLLSDSGFYLCAWKGQGTNSGNTIYFGEGSWLTVV.

The chain carries TRBV5-1 and TRBJ2-3; D is perhaps TRBD2 (6 bases). The V gene lost 4 bases and the J gene lost 4 bases, with 13 bases spanning the gap. CDR1 is SGHRS, CDR2 YFSETQ, per germline. This CDR3 comprises 14 residues. The CDR3 loop is CASSVNSGADTQYF. In DNA, the CDR3 is TGCGCCAGCAGCGTGAACTCGGGAGCAGATACGCAGTATTTT.